Shown below are 2 T cell receptor beta chains from a single sample sequenced in a study of PD-1 blockade in classical Hodgkin lymphoma. Libraries were prepared by immunoSEQ multiplex PCR; TCRdb keeps only in-frame clonotypes and omits some of them. The repertoire holds about 61,000 clones, with 80% to 90% as singletons. Exposure to brentuximab vedotin varied, and each patient had relapsed following autologous stem cell transplantation. The source was peripheral blood mononuclear cells (PBMCs), collected at baseline. The receptors were gathered from a human donor with classical Hodgkin lymphoma.

J is TRBJ2-5 and V is TRBV5-4, with no clear D. This CDR3 region has 13 residues. V lost 0 bases and J 4 bases, leaving 7 bases between the germline ends. From germline, CDR1 is SGHNT and CDR2 YYREEE (reference sequence). The CDR3 here is CASSLASVETQYF. The DNA for the CDR3 is TGTGCCAGCAGCTTGGCCAGTGTAGAGACCCAGTACTTC.

This clone is a singleton in its sample. The chain uses TRBV5-4 and TRBJ1-6; D gene unclear. Trimming took off 1 base at V and 4 bases at J, with 9 bases between the two ends. Germline CDR1 and CDR2: SGHNT and YYREEE (reference sequence). CDR3 length: 15 amino acids. Written as DNA, the CDR3 is TGTGCCAGCAGCTTGATGCAGCTGTATAATTCACCCCTCCACTTT. Protein: CASSLMQLYNSPLHF.